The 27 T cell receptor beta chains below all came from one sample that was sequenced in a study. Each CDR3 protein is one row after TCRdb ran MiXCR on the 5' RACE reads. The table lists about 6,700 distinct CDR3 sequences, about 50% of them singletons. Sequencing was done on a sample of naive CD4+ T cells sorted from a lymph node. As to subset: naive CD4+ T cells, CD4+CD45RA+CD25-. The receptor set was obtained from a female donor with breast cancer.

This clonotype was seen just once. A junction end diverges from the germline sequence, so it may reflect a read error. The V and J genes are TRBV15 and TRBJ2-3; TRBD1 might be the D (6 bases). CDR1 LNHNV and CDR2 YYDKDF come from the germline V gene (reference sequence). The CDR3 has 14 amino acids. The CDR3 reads CATSSTPRGDTQYF. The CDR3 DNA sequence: TGTGCCACCAGCAGTACGCCCAGGGGAGATACGCAGTATTTC. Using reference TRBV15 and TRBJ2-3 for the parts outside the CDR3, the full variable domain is DAMVIQNPRYQVTQFGKPVTLSCSQTLNHNVMYWYQQKSSQAPKLLFHYYDKDFNNEADTPDNFQSRRPNTSFCFLDIRSPGLGDTAMYLCATSSTPRGDTQYFGPGTRLTVL.

The DNA of the CDR3 is TGTGCCAGCAGCTATAATAAGTACAATGAGCAGTTCTTC. It yields the protein CASSYNKYNEQFF. The V call is TRBV7-3, the J call TRBJ2-1; D not resolved. The CDR3 covers 13 residues. The V end lost 4 bases, the J end lost 4 bases, and 8 bases lay between the germline ends. Germline CDR1 reads SGHTA; CDR2 reads FQGTGA.

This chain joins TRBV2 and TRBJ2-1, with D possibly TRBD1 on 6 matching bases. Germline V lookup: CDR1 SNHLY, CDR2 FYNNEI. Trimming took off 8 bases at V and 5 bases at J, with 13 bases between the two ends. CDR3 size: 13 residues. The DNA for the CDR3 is TGTGCCAGCGCTGGACAGCCAAACAATGAGCAGTTCTTC. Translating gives CASAGQPNNEQFF.

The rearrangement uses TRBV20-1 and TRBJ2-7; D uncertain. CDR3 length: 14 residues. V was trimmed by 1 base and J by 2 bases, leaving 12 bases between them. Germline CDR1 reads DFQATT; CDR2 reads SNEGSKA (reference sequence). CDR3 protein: CSARVMGRTYEQYF. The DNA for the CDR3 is TGCAGTGCTAGAGTCATGGGCAGGACCTACGAGCAGTACTTC.

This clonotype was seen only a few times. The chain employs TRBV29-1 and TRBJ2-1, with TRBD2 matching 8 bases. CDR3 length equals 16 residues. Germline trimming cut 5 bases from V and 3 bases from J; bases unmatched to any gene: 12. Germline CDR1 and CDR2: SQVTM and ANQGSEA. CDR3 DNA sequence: TGCAGCGTTTCGGCGAGTGCGGGAGGCCGCTACAATGAGCAGTTCTTC. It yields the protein CSVSASAGGRYNEQFF.

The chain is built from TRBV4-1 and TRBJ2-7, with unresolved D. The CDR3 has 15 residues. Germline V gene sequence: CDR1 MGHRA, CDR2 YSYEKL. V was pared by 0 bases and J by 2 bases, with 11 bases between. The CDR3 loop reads CASSQDSNHAYEQYF. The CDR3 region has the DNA TGCGCCAGCAGCCAAGATAGCAACCACGCCTACGAGCAGTACTTC.

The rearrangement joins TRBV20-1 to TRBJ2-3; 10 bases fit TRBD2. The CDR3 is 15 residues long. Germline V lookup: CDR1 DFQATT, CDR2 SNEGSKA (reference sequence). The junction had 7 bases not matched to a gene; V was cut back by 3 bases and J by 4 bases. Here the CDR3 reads CSARGGTSEADTQYF. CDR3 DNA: TGCAGTGCTAGGGGGGGGACTAGCGAAGCAGATACGCAGTATTTT.

The CDR3 spells CASSPTRGTEAFF. The CDR3 DNA sequence: TGCGCCAGCAGCCCAACAAGGGGTACTGAAGCTTTCTTT. The rearrangement uses TRBV4-1 and TRBJ1-1, with D possibly being TRBD1 (5 bases). The CDR3 consists of 13 residues. Trimming took 4 bases from V and 5 from J, leaving 11 bases between them. Germline lookup yields CDR1 MGHRA and CDR2 YSYEKL.

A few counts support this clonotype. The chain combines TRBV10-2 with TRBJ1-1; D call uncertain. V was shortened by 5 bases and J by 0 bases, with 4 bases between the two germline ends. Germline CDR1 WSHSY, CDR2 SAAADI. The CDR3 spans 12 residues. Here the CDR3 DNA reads TGCGCCAGCAGTCAGGTGAACACTGAAGCTTTCTTT. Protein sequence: CASSQVNTEAFF.

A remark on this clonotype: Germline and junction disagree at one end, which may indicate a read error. The CDR3 coding sequence is TGTGCCAGCAATTTAACTAGGGACTATGGCTACACCTTC. Encoded protein: CASNLTRDYGYTF. This chain joins TRBV12-3 or TRBV12-4 and TRBJ1-2; D remains unclear. The CDR3 consists of 13 residues.

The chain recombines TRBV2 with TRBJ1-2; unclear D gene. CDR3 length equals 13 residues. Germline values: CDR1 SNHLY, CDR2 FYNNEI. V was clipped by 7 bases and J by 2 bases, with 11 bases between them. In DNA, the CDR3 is TGTGCCAGCACGCGGGGAACAAACTATGGCTACACCTTC. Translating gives CASTRGTNYGYTF.

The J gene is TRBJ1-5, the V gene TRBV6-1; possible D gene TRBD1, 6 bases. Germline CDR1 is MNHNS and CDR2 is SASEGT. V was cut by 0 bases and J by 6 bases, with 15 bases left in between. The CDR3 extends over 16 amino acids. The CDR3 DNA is TGTGCCAGCAGTGAAGCCCTAACAGGGTTCCGTCAGCCCCAGCATTTT. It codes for CASSEALTGFRQPQHF.

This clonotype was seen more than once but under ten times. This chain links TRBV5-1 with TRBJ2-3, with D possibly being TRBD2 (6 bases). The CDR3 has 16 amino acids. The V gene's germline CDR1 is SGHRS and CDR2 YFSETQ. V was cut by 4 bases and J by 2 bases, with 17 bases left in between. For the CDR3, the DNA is TGCGCCAGCAGCAAGGTGCCCGGGAGTCCCACAGATACGCAGTATTTT. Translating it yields CASSKVPGSPTDTQYF.

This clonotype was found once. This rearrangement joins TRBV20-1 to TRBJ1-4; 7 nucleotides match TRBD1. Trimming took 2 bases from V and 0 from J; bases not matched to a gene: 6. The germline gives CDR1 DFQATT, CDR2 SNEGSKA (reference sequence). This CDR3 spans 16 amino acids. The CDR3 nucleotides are TGCAGTGCTAGATGGGGGCAGGGGGCAACTAATGAAAAACTGTTTTTT. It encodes CSARWGQGATNEKLFF.

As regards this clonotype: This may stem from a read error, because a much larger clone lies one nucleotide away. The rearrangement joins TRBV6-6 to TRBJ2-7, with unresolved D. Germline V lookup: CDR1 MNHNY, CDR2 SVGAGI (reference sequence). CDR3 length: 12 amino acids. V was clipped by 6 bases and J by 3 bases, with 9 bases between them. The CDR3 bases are TGTGCCAGCAGGCACGCCGGCTACGAGCAGTACTTC. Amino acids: CASRHAGYEQYF.

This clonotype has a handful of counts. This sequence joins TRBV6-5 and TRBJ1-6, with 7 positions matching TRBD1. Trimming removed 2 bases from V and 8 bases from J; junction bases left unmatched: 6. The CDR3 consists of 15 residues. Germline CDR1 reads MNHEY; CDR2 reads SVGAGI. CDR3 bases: TGTGCCAGCAGTTACACGACAGGGCTACATTCACCCCTCCACTTT. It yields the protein CASSYTTGLHSPLHF.

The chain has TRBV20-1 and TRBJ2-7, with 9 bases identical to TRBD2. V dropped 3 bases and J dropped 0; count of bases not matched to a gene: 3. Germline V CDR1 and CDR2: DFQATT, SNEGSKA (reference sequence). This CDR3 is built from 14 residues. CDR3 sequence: CSASVSGSSYEQYF. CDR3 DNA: TGCAGTGCTAGTGTTAGCGGGAGCTCCTACGAGCAGTACTTC.

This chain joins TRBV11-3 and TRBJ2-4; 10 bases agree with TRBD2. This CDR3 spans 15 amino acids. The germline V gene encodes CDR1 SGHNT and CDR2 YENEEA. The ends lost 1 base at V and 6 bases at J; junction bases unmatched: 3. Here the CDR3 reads CASSLVAGGVNIQYF. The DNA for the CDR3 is TGTGCCAGCAGCTTAGTAGCGGGGGGAGTAAACATTCAGTACTTC.

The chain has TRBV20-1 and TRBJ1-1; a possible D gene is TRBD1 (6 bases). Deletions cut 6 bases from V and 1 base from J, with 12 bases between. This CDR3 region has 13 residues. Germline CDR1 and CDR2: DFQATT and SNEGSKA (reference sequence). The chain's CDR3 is CSAEGETNTEAFF. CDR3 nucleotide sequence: TGCAGTGCGGAGGGGGAGACGAACACTGAAGCTTTCTTT.

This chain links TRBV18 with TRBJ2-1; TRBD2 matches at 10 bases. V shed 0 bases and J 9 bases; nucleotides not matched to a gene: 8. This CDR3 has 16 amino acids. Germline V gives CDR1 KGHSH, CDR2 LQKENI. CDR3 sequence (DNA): TGTGCCAGCTCACCACCGCTCAGCGGGGGGGCAGGTGAGCAGTTCTTC. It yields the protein CASSPPLSGGAGEQFF. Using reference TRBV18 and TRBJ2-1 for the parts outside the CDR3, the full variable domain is NAGVMQNPRHLVRRRGQEARLRCSPMKGHSHVYWYRQLPEEGLKFMVYLQKENIIDESGMPKERFSAEFPKEGPSILRIQQVVRGDSAAYFCASSPPLSGGAGEQFFGPGTRLTVL.

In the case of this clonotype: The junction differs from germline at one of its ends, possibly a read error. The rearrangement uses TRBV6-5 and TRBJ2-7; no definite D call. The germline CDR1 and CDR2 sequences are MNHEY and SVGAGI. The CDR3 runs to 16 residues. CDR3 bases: TGTACCAGCAGTTACAGCCTAGTCAGGCAACCCTACGAGCAGTACTTC. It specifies CTSSYSLVRQPYEQYF.

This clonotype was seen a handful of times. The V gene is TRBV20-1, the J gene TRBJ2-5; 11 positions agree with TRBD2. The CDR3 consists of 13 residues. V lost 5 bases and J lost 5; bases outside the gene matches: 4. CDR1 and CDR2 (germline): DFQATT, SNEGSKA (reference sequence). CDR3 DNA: TGCAGTGCTTTAGCGGGGGGGCCTGAGACCCAGTACTTC. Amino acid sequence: CSALAGGPETQYF.

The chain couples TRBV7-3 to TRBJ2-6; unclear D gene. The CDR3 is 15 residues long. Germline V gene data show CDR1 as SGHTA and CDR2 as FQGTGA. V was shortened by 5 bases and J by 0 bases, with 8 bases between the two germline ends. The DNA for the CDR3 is TGTGCCAGCAGCCAAGAGATCTCTGGGGCCAACGTCCTGACTTTC. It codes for CASSQEISGANVLTF.

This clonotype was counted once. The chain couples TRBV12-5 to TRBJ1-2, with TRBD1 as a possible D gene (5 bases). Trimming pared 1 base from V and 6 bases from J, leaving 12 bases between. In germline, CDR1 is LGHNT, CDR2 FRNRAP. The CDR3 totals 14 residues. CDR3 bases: TGTGCTAGTGGTTTGGCCTATGGGGGTCATGGCTACACCTTC. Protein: CASGLAYGGHGYTF.

The CDR3 coding sequence is TGTGCCAGCAGCGCCATACTAACGTCAGATACGCAGTATTTT. Its translation is CASSAILTSDTQYF. The chain combines TRBV9 with TRBJ2-3; D gene uncertain. CDR3 length: 14 residues. The germline CDR1 and CDR2 sequences are SGDLS and YYNGEE. V dropped 3 bases and J dropped 4 bases, with 12 bases sitting between them.

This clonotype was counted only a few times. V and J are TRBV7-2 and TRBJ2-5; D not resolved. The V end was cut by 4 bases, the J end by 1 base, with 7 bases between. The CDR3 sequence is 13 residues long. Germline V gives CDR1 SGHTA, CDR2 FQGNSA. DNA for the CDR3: TGTGCCAGCAGCTCCGACCTCCAAGAGACCCAGTACTTC. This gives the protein CASSSDLQETQYF.

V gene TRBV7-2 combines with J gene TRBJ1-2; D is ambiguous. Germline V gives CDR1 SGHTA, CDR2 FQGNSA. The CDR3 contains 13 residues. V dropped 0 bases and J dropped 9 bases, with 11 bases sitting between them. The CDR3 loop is CASSLAGINCYTF. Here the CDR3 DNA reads TGTGCCAGCAGCTTAGCAGGGATTAATTGCTACACCTTC. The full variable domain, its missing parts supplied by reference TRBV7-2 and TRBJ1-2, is GAGVSQSPSNKVTEKGKDVELRCDPISGHTALYWYRQSLGQGLEFLIYFQGNSAPDKSGLPSDRFSAERTGGSVSTLTIQRTQQEDSAVYLCASSLAGINCYTFGSGTRLTVV.